These 27 T cell receptor beta chains came from one sample sequenced in a study of blood T cells in healthy people across ages. A J-beta primer mix and a sample-barcoded 5' primer were used in a second PCR of roughly 7 to 12 cycles. TCRdb redid the calling of the 5' RACE reads with MiXCR, one entry per CDR3 protein. Of roughly 800,000 distinct CDR3 sequences listed, more than 25% were seen once; the top ten hold 3%. The data also belong to a second study, concerning T cells of mothers and their children.

Sequenced material: blood. Receptor source: a boy between 10 and 17 years old in good health.

The V gene is TRBV5-1, the J gene TRBJ2-5; 7 bases match TRBD1. The J call may be mistaken, given a closer DNA end match to TRBJ2-7. The CDR3 has 13 amino acids. The germline V gene encodes CDR1 SGHRS and CDR2 YFSETQ. DNA for the CDR3: TGCGCCAGCAAGAGGACAGGCGCCTACGAGCAGTACTTC. This translates into CASKRTGAYEQYF.

CDR3 amino acids: CASSLTGSPGELFF. As DNA, the CDR3 is TGTGCCAGCAGTTTAACAGGTTCCCCCGGGGAGCTGTTTTTT. The chain couples TRBV27 to TRBJ2-2; tentative D call: TRBD1 (5 bases). This CDR3 is 14 amino acids long. Germline V gene data show CDR1 as MNHEY and CDR2 as SMNVEV (reference sequence). V lost 2 bases and J 6 bases, leaving 10 bases between the germline ends.

This chain links TRBV28 with TRBJ2-3; TRBD2 matches 10 bases. After removal of 6 bases from V and 6 bases from J, the junction contained 9 bases not matched to a gene. Germline V gene sequence: CDR1 MDHEN, CDR2 SYDVKM. CDR3 size: 15 residues. The CDR3 loop is CASRIAGGGSDTQYF. DNA of the CDR3: TGTGCCAGCAGAATAGCGGGGGGCGGATCGGATACGCAGTATTTT.

This sequence joins TRBV19 and TRBJ2-7; D is possibly TRBD2 (7 bases). The CDR3 extends over 14 amino acids. Trimming removed 7 bases at V and 4 bases at J, with 17 bases between. Germline V gives CDR1 LNHDA, CDR2 SQIVND (reference sequence). CDR3 protein: CASKKAGAEYEQYF. The CDR3 DNA sequence: TGTGCCAGTAAGAAGGCGGGGGCTGAGTACGAGCAGTACTTC.

The chain is built from TRBV15 and TRBJ2-5, with TRBD2 identical over 7 bases. Per the germline V gene, CDR1 is LNHNV and CDR2 is YYDKDF (reference sequence). The CDR3 contains 14 residues. After removal of 1 base from V and 6 bases from J, the junction contained 5 bases not matched to a gene. The CDR3 DNA reads TGTGCCACCAGCAGAGGAAAGGGAGGGCAGACCCAGTACTTC. The encoded protein is CATSRGKGGQTQYF.

The chain is built from TRBV7-9 and TRBJ2-1; maybe TRBD1 (5 bases). The CDR3 consists of 15 residues. The germline V gene has CDR1 SEHNR and CDR2 FQNEAQ (reference sequence). The V and J ends lost 1 base and 6 bases respectively, with 13 bases between them. The DNA for the CDR3 is TGTGCCAGCAGCTTAGGGCAGGGTAGTCCCAATGAGCAGTTCTTC. It yields the protein CASSLGQGSPNEQFF.

This clonotype was counted between two and nine times. The CDR3 region is CASTRAGDSTDTQYF. The CDR3 DNA reads as TGTGCCAGCACTAGAGCGGGGGACAGCACAGATACGCAGTATTTT. The chain carries TRBV6-5 and TRBJ2-3; TRBD2 aligns across 8 bases. The V gene's germline CDR1 is MNHEY and CDR2 SVGAGI. The J segment lost 0 bases and the V segment lost 7 bases, leaving 6 bases of the junction unmatched. The CDR3 is made up of 15 amino acids.

The chain combines TRBV5-1 with TRBJ2-1; D not certain. The CDR3 runs to 17 residues. From germline, CDR1 is SGHRS and CDR2 YFSETQ. The V end lost 2 bases, the J end lost 0 bases, and 15 bases lay between the germline ends. The chain's CDR3 is CASSFPTNYSSYNEQFF. The CDR3 DNA reads as TGCGCCAGCAGCTTTCCCACTAATTATAGCTCCTACAATGAGCAGTTCTTC.

The V gene is TRBV20-1, the J gene TRBJ1-1; no definite D call. Germline V gene lookup returns CDR1 DFQATT and CDR2 SNEGSKA (reference sequence). Between the trimmed V and J ends, which lost 1 base and 1 base, there was a span of 7 bases. This CDR3 is built from 13 residues. CDR3 in amino acids: CSARAPKNTEAFF. As DNA, the CDR3 is TGCAGTGCTAGAGCTCCAAAGAACACTGAAGCTTTCTTT.

This chain connects TRBV3-1 to TRBJ2-3; D remains unclear. Germline V lookup: CDR1 LGHDT, CDR2 YNNKEL (reference sequence). Trimming removed 8 bases at V and 0 bases at J, with 9 bases between. The CDR3 extends over 13 amino acids. The CDR3 region is CASGSASTDTQYF. In DNA form, the CDR3 reads TGTGCCAGCGGAAGCGCTAGCACAGATACGCAGTATTTT.

This clonotype was counted only a few times. The chain joins TRBV6-5 to TRBJ2-4; 9 nucleotides line up with TRBD1. This CDR3 region has 12 residues. Losses at the gene ends were 9 bases for V and 6 bases for J; bases not matched to a gene: 3. From germline, CDR1 is MNHEY and CDR2 SVGAGI. The CDR3 here is CASGQGLNIQYF. The CDR3 DNA reads TGTGCCAGTGGACAGGGGCTAAACATTCAGTACTTC.

This clonotype was observed a few times. The DNA of the CDR3 is TGTGCCAGCAGTTTAGAAAGCGCGTACAATGAGCAGTTCTTC. This encodes CASSLESAYNEQFF. The chain links TRBV27 to TRBJ2-1; D is uncertain. V was shortened by 2 bases and J by 4 bases, with 9 bases between the two germline ends. The CDR3 covers 14 residues. Germline assignment: CDR1 MNHEY and CDR2 SMNVEV (reference sequence).

The V gene is TRBV29-1, the J gene TRBJ2-1; D is uncertain. Trimming removed 3 bases at V and 5 bases at J, with 5 bases between. This CDR3 spans 11 amino acids. Germline V gives CDR1 SQVTM, CDR2 ANQGSEA. CDR3 DNA sequence: TGCAGCGTTGATCTCAACAATGAGCAGTTCTTC. Encoded protein: CSVDLNNEQFF.

V usage is TRBV19 and J usage is TRBJ2-5; possible D gene TRBD2, 5 bases. Looked up from germline, CDR1 is LNHDA and CDR2 is SQIVND (reference sequence). The ends were cut back, 10 bases at V and 2 bases at J, with 11 bases in the middle. CDR3 size: 12 residues. The chain's CDR3 is CATRADQETQYF. The CDR3, as DNA: TGTGCCACTCGAGCGGATCAAGAGACCCAGTACTTC.

V usage is TRBV5-1 and J usage is TRBJ2-5; no firm D call. The CDR3 loop spans 14 amino acids. The V gene lost 0 bases and the J gene lost 1 base, with 7 bases spanning the gap. Germline lookup yields CDR1 SGHRS and CDR2 YFSETQ. The CDR3 loop is CASSLGLIQETQYF. CDR3 coding DNA: TGCGCCAGCAGCTTGGGACTCATCCAAGAGACCCAGTACTTC.

The chain couples TRBV3-1 to TRBJ2-3; maybe TRBD2 (5 bases). Trimming stripped 0 bases from V and 13 bases from J, with 11 bases between. The CDR3 is 12 amino acids. Germline V gene data show CDR1 as LGHDT and CDR2 as YNNKEL (reference sequence). CDR3 sequence: CASSQEGLPKYF. The CDR3 DNA reads TGTGCCAGCAGCCAAGAAGGACTGCCGAAGTATTTT.

This clonotype was recorded only once. The rearrangement joins TRBV9 to TRBJ2-5; D possibly corresponds to TRBD2 (6 bases). The CDR3 totals 16 residues. The V gene lost 0 bases and the J gene lost 7 bases, with 19 bases spanning the gap. Germline V gene lookup returns CDR1 SGDLS and CDR2 YYNGEE. For the CDR3, the DNA is TGTGCCAGCAGCGTAGCTACCGGAGGGGCCCCAGGGACCCAGTACTTC. Translation gives CASSVATGGAPGTQYF.

V usage is TRBV24-1 and J usage is TRBJ2-1; 7 positions agree with TRBD1. V shed 5 bases and J 6 bases; nucleotides not matched to a gene: 6. This CDR3 spans 14 amino acids. The germline gives CDR1 KGHDR, CDR2 SFDVKD. The CDR3 bases are TGTGCCACCAGTGTGGGGGACAGCCCCAATGAGCAGTTCTTC. Translated: CATSVGDSPNEQFF.

The gene calls are TRBV6-1 and TRBJ2-1; D possibly corresponds to TRBD2 (6 bases). Trimming stripped 6 bases from V and 12 bases from J, with 15 bases between. Germline CDR1 is MNHNS and CDR2 is SASEGT. The CDR3 runs 12 residues. In DNA form, the CDR3 reads TGTGCCAGCAGGCTGGGACTCCAGAGGCAGTTCTTC. It yields the protein CASRLGLQRQFF.

In its sample, this clonotype was seen a few times. V and J are TRBV7-2 and TRBJ2-5; TRBD2 matches 14 bases. Germline values: CDR1 SGHTA, CDR2 FQGNSA. The CDR3 runs 19 residues. V shed 5 bases, J shed 2 bases, and the junction held 13 bases outside the gene matches. CDR3 protein: CASSLGLAGETIPQETQYF. As DNA, the CDR3 is TGTGCCAGCAGCCTGGGACTAGCGGGGGAGACCATACCACAAGAGACCCAGTACTTC.

The chain recombines TRBV7-3 with TRBJ2-5, with 7 bases lining up with TRBD1. CDR3 length: 19 residues. Germline assignment: CDR1 SGHTA and CDR2 FQGTGA. Losses at the gene ends were 0 bases for V and 0 bases for J; bases not matched to a gene: 13. The CDR3 reads CASSLTGGQWNPYQETQYF. The CDR3 DNA sequence: TGTGCCAGCAGCTTAACAGGGGGCCAGTGGAACCCGTACCAAGAGACCCAGTACTTC. Supplemented by reference TRBV7-3 and TRBJ2-5, the full variable domain reads GAGVSQTPSNKVTEKGKYVELRCDPISGHTALYWYRQSLGQGPEFLIYFQGTGAADDSGLPNDRFFAVRPEGSVSTLKIQRTERGDSAVYLCASSLTGGQWNPYQETQYFGPGTRLLVL.

The chain carries TRBV20-1 and TRBJ1-1, with a weak D call TRBD1 (5 bases). From germline, CDR1 is DFQATT and CDR2 SNEGSKA (reference sequence). The CDR3 spans 14 residues. V was clipped by 6 bases and J by 6 bases, with 20 bases between them. Written as DNA, the CDR3 is TGCAGTGCGCAGGGACCAATTCAGTTCTCTGAAGCTTTCTTT. Encoded protein: CSAQGPIQFSEAFF.

The chain is built from TRBV7-9 and TRBJ2-1; D remains unclear. The V gene's germline CDR1 is SEHNR and CDR2 FQNEAQ (reference sequence). Trimming took 2 bases from V and 6 from J, leaving 5 bases between them. The CDR3 contains 12 residues. The CDR3 loop is CASSLQSNEQFF. CDR3 DNA: TGTGCCAGCAGCTTACAAAGCAATGAGCAGTTCTTC. Drawing the rest from reference TRBV7-9 and TRBJ2-1, the complete variable domain is DTGVSQNPRHKITKRGQNVTFRCDPISEHNRLYWYRQTLGQGPEFLTYFQNEAQLEKSRLLSDRFSAERPKGSFSTLEIQRTEQGDSAMYLCASSLQSNEQFFGPGTRLTVL.

The chain has TRBV6-5 and TRBJ2-7; no clear D. Per the germline V gene, CDR1 is MNHEY and CDR2 is SVGAGI. This CDR3 is built from 13 residues. Trimming left V 0 bases short and J 6 bases short, with 9 bases between. The CDR3 sequence is CASSYSRLGEQYF. The CDR3 DNA is TGTGCCAGCAGTTACTCACGACTCGGCGAGCAGTACTTC.

This clonotype was recorded a few times. The chain is built from TRBV18 and TRBJ1-4; D uncertain. The CDR3 loop spans 13 amino acids. The V gene's germline CDR1 is KGHSH and CDR2 LQKENI. The germline V and J ends were trimmed by 6 bases and 4 bases, with 9 bases remaining between them. CDR3 sequence (DNA): TGTGCCAGCTCCCCCGGCGTTAATGAAAAACTGTTTTTT. This codes for CASSPGVNEKLFF.

This clonotype was seen a few times. The chain uses TRBV9 and TRBJ2-5, with 7 bases matching TRBD1. The CDR3 has 17 amino acids. Losses at the gene ends were 1 base for V and 2 bases for J; bases not matched to a gene: 11. CDR1 and CDR2 from the germline V gene are SGDLS and YYNGEE. The DNA for the CDR3 is TGTGCCAGCAGCGTAACAGGGGCCCTTATGTTGCAAGAGACCCAGTACTTC. Amino acid sequence: CASSVTGALMLQETQYF.

This clonotype was observed a few times. The chain recombines TRBV11-2 with TRBJ2-1; unclear D gene. The J call is doubtful: the DNA matches TRBJ2-7 better. CDR1 SGHAT and CDR2 FQNNGV come from the germline V gene. CDR3 length equals 13 residues. The CDR3 DNA reads TGTGCCAGCAGCTCCAGCAGACCCTACGAGCAGTACTTC. Translated, it gives CASSSSRPYEQYF.